This TCR beta chain was sequenced in a study of T-cell reconstitution after alpha-beta-depleted transplantation in children. This CDR3 is built from 13 residues. Germline V lookup: CDR1 SNHLY, CDR2 FYNNEI. Trimming left V 4 bases short and J 0 bases short, with 7 bases between. Unique molecular identifiers tagged the TCRbeta library. TCRdb fed the PCR reads into MiXCR, producing one record per CDR3 protein. The table records under 850,000 distinct CDR3 sequences, around 13% of them present only once. Study-wide results and caveats: At one year after transplant, newly produced T cells mostly accounted for T-cell counts and diversity. Reports say that about two months after transplant, the alpha-beta T cells came out of several hundred graft clones that had expanded. The origin of high day-60 TCRbeta diversity in some patients lay in surviving recipient T cells and thymic progenitors.

About this clonotype itself: The antigen is unknown.

The TCR originated in a girl under 10 years old with congenital amegakaryocytic thrombocytopenia, due to receive a stem cell transplant. V usage is TRBV2 and J usage is TRBJ2-7; no clear D. The specimen was PBMCs, collected before TCRalphabeta/CD19-depleted stem cell transplant. In nucleotides, the CDR3 is TGTGCCAGCAGTGTCACCCACTCCTACGAGCAGTACTTC. Its translation: CASSVTHSYEQYF.